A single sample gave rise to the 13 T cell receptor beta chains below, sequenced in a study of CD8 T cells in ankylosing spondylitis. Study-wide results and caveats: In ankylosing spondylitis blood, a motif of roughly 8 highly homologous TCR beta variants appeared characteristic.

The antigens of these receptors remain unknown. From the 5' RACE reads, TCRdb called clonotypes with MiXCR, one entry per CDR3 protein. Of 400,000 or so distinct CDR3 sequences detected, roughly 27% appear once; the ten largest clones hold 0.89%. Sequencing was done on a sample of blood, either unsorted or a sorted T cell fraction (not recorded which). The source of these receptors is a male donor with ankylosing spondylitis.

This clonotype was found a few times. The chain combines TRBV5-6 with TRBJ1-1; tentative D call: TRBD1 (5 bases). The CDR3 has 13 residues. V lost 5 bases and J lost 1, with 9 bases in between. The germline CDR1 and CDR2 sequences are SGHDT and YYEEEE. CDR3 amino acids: CASSPDKNTEAFF. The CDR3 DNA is TGTGCCAGCAGTCCGGACAAGAACACTGAAGCTTTCTTT.

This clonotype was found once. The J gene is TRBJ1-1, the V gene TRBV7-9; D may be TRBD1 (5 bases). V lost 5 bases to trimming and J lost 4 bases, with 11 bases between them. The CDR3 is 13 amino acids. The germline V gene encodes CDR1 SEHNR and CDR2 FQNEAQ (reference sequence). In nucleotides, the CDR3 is TGTGCCAGCAGCGGGGGGTGGGTCACTGAAGCTTTCTTT. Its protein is CASSGGWVTEAFF.

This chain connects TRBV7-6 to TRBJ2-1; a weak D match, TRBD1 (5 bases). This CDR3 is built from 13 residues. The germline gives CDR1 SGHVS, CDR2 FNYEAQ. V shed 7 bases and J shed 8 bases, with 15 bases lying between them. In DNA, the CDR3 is TGTGCCAGCACCATTTCGCAGGGTGATGAGCAGTTCTTC. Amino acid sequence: CASTISQGDEQFF.

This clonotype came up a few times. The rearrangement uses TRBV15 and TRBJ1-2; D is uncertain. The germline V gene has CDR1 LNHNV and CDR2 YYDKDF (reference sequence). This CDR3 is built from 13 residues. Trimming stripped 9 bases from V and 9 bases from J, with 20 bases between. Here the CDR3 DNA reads TGTGCCACAACCAAGGGCTCGGCTTATCGCTACACCTTC. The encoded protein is CATTKGSAYRYTF.

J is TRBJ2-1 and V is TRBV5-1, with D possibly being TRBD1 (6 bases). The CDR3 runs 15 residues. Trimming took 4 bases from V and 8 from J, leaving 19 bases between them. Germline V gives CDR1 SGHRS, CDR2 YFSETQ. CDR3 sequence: CASSTDRHPPDEQFF. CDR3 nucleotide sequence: TGCGCCAGCAGCACCGACAGGCACCCCCCGGATGAGCAGTTCTTC.

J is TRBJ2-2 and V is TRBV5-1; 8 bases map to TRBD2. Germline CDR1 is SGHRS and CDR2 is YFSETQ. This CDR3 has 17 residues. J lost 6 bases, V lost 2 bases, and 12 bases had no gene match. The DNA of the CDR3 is TGCGCCAGCAGCTTTCGAGCGGGGGCCACCATGGCCGGGGAGCTGTTTTTT. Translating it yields CASSFRAGATMAGELFF. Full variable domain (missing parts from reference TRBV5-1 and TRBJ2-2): KAGVTQTPRYLIKTRGQQVTLSCSPISGHRSVSWYQQTPGQGLQFLFEYFSETQRNKGNFPGRFSGRQFSNSRSEMNVSTLELGDSALYLCASSFRAGATMAGELFFGEGSRLTVL.

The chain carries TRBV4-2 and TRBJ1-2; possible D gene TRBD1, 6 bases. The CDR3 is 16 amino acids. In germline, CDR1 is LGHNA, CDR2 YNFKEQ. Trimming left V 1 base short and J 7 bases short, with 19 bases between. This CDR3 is CASSQGINRAVAGYTF. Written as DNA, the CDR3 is TGTGCCAGCAGCCAAGGGATAAACAGGGCAGTTGCTGGCTACACCTTC.

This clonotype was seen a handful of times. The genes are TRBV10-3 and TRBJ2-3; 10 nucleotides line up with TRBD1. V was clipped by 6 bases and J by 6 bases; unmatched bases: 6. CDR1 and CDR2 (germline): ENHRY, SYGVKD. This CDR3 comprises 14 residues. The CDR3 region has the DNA TGTGCCATCAGACGACAGGGGGCAACGGATACGCAGTATTTT. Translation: CAIRRQGATDTQYF.

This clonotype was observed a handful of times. The CDR3 bases are TGCAGTGCTAGACCGGGGGCCGGCAATCAGCCCCAGCATTTT. Its protein is CSARPGAGNQPQHF. The chain joins TRBV20-1 to TRBJ1-5, with D maybe TRBD1 (6 bases). The CDR3 consists of 14 residues. Germline assignment: CDR1 DFQATT and CDR2 SNEGSKA (reference sequence). V gave up 2 bases and J gave up 2 bases, with 10 bases separating them.

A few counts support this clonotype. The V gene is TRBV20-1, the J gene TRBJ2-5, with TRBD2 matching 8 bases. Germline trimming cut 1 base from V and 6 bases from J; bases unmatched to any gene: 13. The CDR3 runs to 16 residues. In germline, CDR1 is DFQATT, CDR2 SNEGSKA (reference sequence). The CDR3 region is CSARAASAGVFQTQYF. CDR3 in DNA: TGCAGTGCTAGAGCTGCTTCAGCGGGAGTTTTTCAGACCCAGTACTTC.

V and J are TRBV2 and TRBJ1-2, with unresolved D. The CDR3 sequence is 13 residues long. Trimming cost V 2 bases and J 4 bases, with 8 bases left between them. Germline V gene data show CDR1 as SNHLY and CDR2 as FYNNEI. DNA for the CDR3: TGTGCCAGCAGTGAAAGGCGGTCCTATGGCTACACCTTC. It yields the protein CASSERRSYGYTF.

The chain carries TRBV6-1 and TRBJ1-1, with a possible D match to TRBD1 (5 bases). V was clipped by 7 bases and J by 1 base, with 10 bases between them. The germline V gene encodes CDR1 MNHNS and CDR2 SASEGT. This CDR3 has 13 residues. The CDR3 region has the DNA TGTGCCAGCAAGCGGGGGACGAACACTGAAGCTTTCTTT. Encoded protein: CASKRGTNTEAFF.

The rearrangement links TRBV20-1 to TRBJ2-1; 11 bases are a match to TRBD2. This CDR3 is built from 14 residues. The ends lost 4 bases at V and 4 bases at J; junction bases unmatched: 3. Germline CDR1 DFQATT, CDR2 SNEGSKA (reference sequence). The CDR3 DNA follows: TGCAGTGCTACTAGCGGGAGGTCGTACAATGAGCAGTTCTTC. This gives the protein CSATSGRSYNEQFF.